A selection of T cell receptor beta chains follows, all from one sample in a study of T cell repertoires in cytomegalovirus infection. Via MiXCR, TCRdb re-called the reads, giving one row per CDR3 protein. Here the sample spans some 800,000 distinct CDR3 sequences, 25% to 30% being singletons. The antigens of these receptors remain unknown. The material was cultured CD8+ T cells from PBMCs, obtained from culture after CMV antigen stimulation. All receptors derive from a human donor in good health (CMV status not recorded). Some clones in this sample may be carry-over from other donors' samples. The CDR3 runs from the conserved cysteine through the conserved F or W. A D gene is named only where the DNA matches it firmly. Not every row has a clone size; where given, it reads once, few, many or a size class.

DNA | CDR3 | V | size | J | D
TGCGCCAGCAGGCACCCCCCGTCAACACCGGGACATAAATCGGCCCCCCTCCACTTT | CASRHPPSTPGHKSAPLHF | TRBV23-1 | NA | TRBJ1-6 | NA
TGTGCCAGCAGCTTAGTGGAGACAGCCCGGTCACCCCTCCACTTT | CASSLVETARSPLHF | TRBV7-6 | NA | TRBJ1-6 | NA
TGTGCCAGCAGTTTCGTAGTTTCCTTGAATGAGCAGTTCTTC | CASSFVVSLNEQFF | TRBV27 | NA | TRBJ2-1 | NA
TGTGCCAGCAGCTTATCCCGACAGGATTGGGGCTACACCTTC | CASSLSRQDWGYTF | TRBV7-9 | few | TRBJ1-2 | NA
TGTGCCAGCAGACCCTTGGCGTACAGGGGGGAGGGGGAGACCCAGTACTTC | CASRPLAYRGEGETQYF | TRBV7-6 | many | TRBJ2-5 | NA
TGTGCCAGCAGCAACCGGGACAGGGAAGTTCCTAACTATGGCTACACCTTC | CASSNRDREVPNYGYTF | TRBV7-2 | few | TRBJ1-2 | TRBD1
TGTGCTAGTGGACAGGGGGAAAATCAGCCCCAGCATTTT | CASGQGENQPQHF | TRBV12-5 | many | TRBJ1-5 | TRBD1
TGCAGCGTTGATAGTGGCCAGGGATACACTGAAGCTTTCTTT | CSVDSGQGYTEAFF | TRBV29-1 | many | TRBJ1-1 | NA
TGTGCCAGCAGTGAAGTAAGGGAATCAGAAGCTTTCTTT | CASSEVRESEAFF | TRBV6-1 | many | TRBJ1-1 | NA
TGCAGTGCTAGAGATATGGAGGGGGTTAACTATGGCTACACCTTC | CSARDMEGVNYGYTF | TRBV20-1 | NA | TRBJ1-2 | NA
TGTGCCAGCAGCCTCTCGGGGGGATCCTACAATGAGCAGTTCTTC | CASSLSGGSYNEQFF | TRBV7-6 | many | TRBJ2-1 | TRBD2
TGTGCCAGCAGCCCGCCCGGGTCTAATGAAAAACTGTTTTTT | CASSPPGSNEKLFF | TRBV11-2 | NA | TRBJ1-4 | NA
TGTGCCAGCAGTTCTCGGGAGACAGGCTACGAGCAGTACTTC | CASSSRETGYEQYF | TRBV12-3/TRBV12-4 | few | TRBJ2-7 | NA
TGTGCCAGTAGTATGACAGGATCGACCTACGAGCAGTACTTC | CASSMTGSTYEQYF | TRBV19 | few | TRBJ2-7 | NA
TGTGCCAGTAGCACGACAGGGAATGAGCAGTTCTTC | CASSTTGNEQFF | TRBV19 | NA | TRBJ2-1 | TRBD1
TGTGCCAGCAGCTTGACAGGCGATTATAATTCACCCCTCCACTTT | CASSLTGDYNSPLHF | TRBV5-4 | few | TRBJ1-6 | NA
TGTGCCAGCACCCTGACAGAGGAAAACATTCAGTACTTC | CASTLTEENIQYF | TRBV12-3/TRBV12-4 | many | TRBJ2-4 | NA
TGTGCCAGGCATTGGTCTGGGGCCGCAACTAATGAAAAACTGTTTTTT | CARHWSGAATNEKLFF | TRBV27 | few | TRBJ1-4 | NA
TGTGCCAGCAGTAGGAAGGCGATATGGCAGTACTTC | CASSRKAIWQYF | TRBV2 | NA | TRBJ2-7 | NA
TGTGCCAGCAGGCCGGTAGCGGGGGATCGCACAGATACGCAGTATTTT | CASRPVAGDRTDTQYF | TRBV12-3/TRBV12-4 | few | TRBJ2-3 | TRBD2
TGTGCCAGCAGTTCCCTAAGCGGGGGGGCTCAAGAGACCCAGTACTTC | CASSSLSGGAQETQYF | TRBV6-6 | NA | TRBJ2-5 | TRBD2
TGTGCCAGCAGTTACGGTGTCTTAGGACTAGCGGCTAGCACAGATACGCAGTATTTT | CASSYGVLGLAASTDTQYF | TRBV6-1 | few | TRBJ2-3 | TRBD2
TGTGCCAGCAGCTTAGCGCGGAACTATTCACCCCTCCACTTT | CASSLARNYSPLHF | TRBV7-2 | many | TRBJ1-6 | NA
TGTGCCAGCAGCTCCCGACGGGGACAGGGGGCGAATGGGGCCAACGTCCTGACTTTC | CASSSRRGQGANGANVLTF | TRBV7-3 | many | TRBJ2-6 | TRBD1
TGTGCCAGTAAGGGGACGCCGAATTACGAGCAGTACTTC | CASKGTPNYEQYF | TRBV19 | NA | TRBJ2-7 | NA
TGTGCCAGCAGCCAGGAACGACTAGTCAATGAGCAGTTCTTC | CASSQERLVNEQFF | TRBV3-1 | NA | TRBJ2-1 | NA
TGTGCCGGCAGCTTAGGAGCAAACGCGAACACCGGGGAGCTGTTTTTT | CAGSLGANANTGELFF | TRBV7-6 | NA | TRBJ2-2 | NA
TGTGCCAGCAGTTTAAACCCCACGTCCAGCGAGCAGTACTTC | CASSLNPTSSEQYF | TRBV27 | few | TRBJ2-7 | NA
TGTGCCACCAGTTGGCAGCGGAATTCACCCCTCCACTTT | CATSWQRNSPLHF | TRBV15 | NA | TRBJ1-6 | NA
TGTGCCAGCAGCTCCTCAGGGCTAGGGGCCAACGTCCTGACTTTC | CASSSSGLGANVLTF | TRBV7-9 | few | TRBJ2-6 | NA
TGTGCCAGCAGCCCCCTCGTCGGACCCTACAATGAGCAGTTCTTC | CASSPLVGPYNEQFF | TRBV7-2 | many | TRBJ2-1 | NA
TGTGCCAGCAGCTTAGAACAGGGTAGCAATCAGCCCCAGCATTTT | CASSLEQGSNQPQHF | TRBV7-9 | NA | TRBJ1-5 | NA
TGTGCTAGTGGTTTGGTAATGGGACGGCCGTCTAACTATGGCTACACCTTC | CASGLVMGRPSNYGYTF | TRBV12-5 | few | TRBJ1-2 | NA